This T cell receptor beta chain was observed in a study of shared clonotypes between healthy human individuals. Whole-study findings and limits: Compared with memory subsets, naive subsets generally had larger estimated richness.

This clone occurred once. Its target is unknown. CDR1 and CDR2 from the germline V gene are MDHEN and SYDVKM. The CDR3 runs 16 residues. Trimming removed 1 base from V and 4 bases from J; junction bases left unmatched: 2. Sorted subsets were amplified in replicate PCRs using approximately 200 ng DNA, about 30,000 T cell genomes. This table comes from immunoSEQ multiplex PCR, and its TCRdb copy is limited to in-frame clones, with some not included. The table shows approximately 99,000 clones, with around 68% occurring only once. The chain is built from TRBV28 and TRBJ2-2; 11 positions match TRBD1. Sequenced material: memory CD8+ T cells sorted from blood. Subset in this sample: CD45RO+ cells pooled with CCR7-negative TemRA cells. The receptor comes from a woman aged 25 to 39 in good health. The CDR3 DNA reads TGTGCCAGCAGTTTATCTGGGACAGGGGGCACCGGGGAGCTGTTTTTT. Protein sequence: CASSLSGTGGTGELFF. Combining the CDR3 with reference TRBV28 and TRBJ2-2 gives the whole variable domain DVKVTQSSRYLVKRTGEKVFLECVQDMDHENMFWYRQDPGLGLRLIYFSYDVKMKEKGDIPEGYSVSREKKERFSLILESASTNQTSMYLCASSLSGTGGTGELFFGEGSRLTVL.